This TCR beta chain was recovered during a study of T cells in Graves' hyperthyroidism and ophthalmopathy (dated by TCRdb to the late 2010s). About the study as a whole: Peripheral blood was sampled at the time of initial diagnosis, prior to any treatment. To identify distinguishing TCR V-J signatures, a discovery cohort of 100 patients was used, comprising 43 with Graves' ophthalmopathy and 57 with stable Graves' hyperthyroidism. Prospective prediction of ophthalmopathy was tested in an independent validation cohort consisting of about 20 hyperthyroidism patients and 15 or so patients who later progressed to ophthalmopathy. For training and testing, the 100 patients in the discovery cohort were randomly divided in a 7:3 ratio. The study also compared thyroid tissue and blood T-cell repertoires from about 6 Graves' hyperthyroidism patients. Following sampling, methimazole starting at 30 mg daily was given to hyperthyroidism patients, and high-dose intravenous methylprednisolone was given to ophthalmopathy patients. According to the paper, TCR Vbeta CDR3 sequencing was carried out on 135 peripheral blood samples, which came from fewer than 50 ophthalmopathy, 70 to 80 hyperthyroidism and approximately 17 progressor patients. What the research found in general, with its limitations: A 13 V-J signature model separated ophthalmopathy from stable hyperthyroidism, with approximately 87% sensitivity and roughly 84% specificity in cross-validation and 80%/75% in testing. In validation, the model predicted progression to ophthalmopathy a median of about 6.5 months before onset, with about 71% sensitivity and almost 75% specificity. Sample size was not statistically predetermined, and investigators were not blinded to group allocation. Most expanded thyroid clonotypes (frequency above 0.001) were also detected in blood, suggesting blood repertoires may reflect thyroid immune responses.

Amplification of TCR beta CDR3 regions was carried out from RNA transcripts. A first-round RT-PCR of the TCR CDR3 used the HTBI primer set with the Qiagen OneStep RT-PCR kit. A second multiplex PCR round built the libraries, followed by size selection and purification. Paired-end sequencing of the libraries was performed with 100 bp reads on an Illumina HiSeq2000. Per the source publication's procedure: SOAPnuke was used to process the raw data, throwing out any read that contained adapters or uncalled bases, had a mean Phred below 15, or lacked an exact constant-primer or identifier match. High-quality paired reads were merged with COPE v1.2.5, and unique nucleotide sequences were defined as clonotypes. MiTCR v1.1 was used to align clonotypes to the IMGT TRBV, TRBD and TRBJ reference segments. Only V-J combinations with frequency above 0.0001, covering approximately 99% of repertoires, were analysed. The TCS score was defined as F50 (clonal expansion) divided by E x V (chaos), with BLOSUM62-based TCRdist calculated between CDR3 peptides within each V-J. Welch's t-statistics and random forest reduced several hundred V-J features to 13, which were used in a naive Bayes classifier (R e1071). TCRdb itself trimmed the public reads at Q25 with fastp, ran MiXCR and retained productive beta chains. Each CDR3 protein appears once, grouped with its most common genes and DNA. These V and J calls rely on TCRdb rather than the paper's analysis. The sample table shows a few hundred thousand distinct CDR3 sequences, and around 16% are seen once. The top ten clonotypes cover roughly 14% of the sample.

A patient counted as having stable Graves' hyperthyroidism if no progression to ophthalmopathy occurred over 18 months of follow-up. The hyperthyroidism patients were between 18 and 65 years old and newly diagnosed, with a disease duration of less than 2 months. Exclusion was applied to patients with uncontrolled infections, other autoimmune diseases, pregnancy or lactation. Diagnoses were established on the basis of clinical symptoms, serum thyroxine and TRAb, thyroid ultrasound, and orbital computed tomography. PBMCs were separated from 8 to 10 ml of fresh peripheral blood using Ficoll-Paque density gradient centrifugation. Trizol reagent was used to extract total RNA, and RNA quality was then checked on an Agilent 2100 Bioanalyzer. This clonotype was counted once. This receptor's antigen is unknown. Base qualities are missing; no much larger clone stands one base away. One read alone makes for weak evidence.

The clonotype was recovered from a young woman with Graves' hyperthyroidism. The sample was blood.

The nucleotide sequence is given as TGCGCCAGCAGCCAAGGGGTGACAGAGAATCAGCCCCAGCATTTT. Its protein reads: CASSQGVTENQPQHF. Recombination linked TRBV4-1 to TRBJ1-5, with TRBD1 as a weak D call on 5 bases. CDR1 MGHRA and CDR2 YSYEKL were looked up in the germline V gene. V is cut by 1 base and J by 4 bases, and the space between the germline ends is 11 bases. The CDR3 holds 15 amino acids from the cysteine to the phenylalanine. Only the CDR3 part of the read is kept: 45 bases, read in frame from the first base.